This TCR beta chain was obtained from a study of OX40 agonist ivuxolimab in advanced cancers. V was pared by 3 bases and J by 1 base, with 9 bases of the junction left unmatched. Germline assignment: CDR1 SGHNT and CDR2 YYREEE (reference sequence). The CDR3 runs 16 residues. Findings of the study overall: In the 0.1 to 3.0 mg/kg range, CD4+ and CD8+ blood T cells had expanded clonally by week 6.

As regards this clone: Its cognate antigen is unknown.

Method: immunoSEQ multiplex PCR; TCRdb's copy keeps in-frame clones and lacks some. The table has under 140,000 clones, over 85% seen once. This sample comprised CD4+ or CD8+ T cells sorted from blood, obtained in a trial of the OX40 agonist ivuxolimab. The chain links TRBV5-4 to TRBJ2-7, with 8 bases lining up with TRBD2. The sequence came from an adult with an advanced solid tumor such as melanoma, head and neck, liver or kidney cancer. The CDR3 region has the DNA TGTGCCAGCAGCTACGCGATGAGCGGGAGTTCCTACGAGCAGTACTTC. This encodes CASSYAMSGSSYEQYF.